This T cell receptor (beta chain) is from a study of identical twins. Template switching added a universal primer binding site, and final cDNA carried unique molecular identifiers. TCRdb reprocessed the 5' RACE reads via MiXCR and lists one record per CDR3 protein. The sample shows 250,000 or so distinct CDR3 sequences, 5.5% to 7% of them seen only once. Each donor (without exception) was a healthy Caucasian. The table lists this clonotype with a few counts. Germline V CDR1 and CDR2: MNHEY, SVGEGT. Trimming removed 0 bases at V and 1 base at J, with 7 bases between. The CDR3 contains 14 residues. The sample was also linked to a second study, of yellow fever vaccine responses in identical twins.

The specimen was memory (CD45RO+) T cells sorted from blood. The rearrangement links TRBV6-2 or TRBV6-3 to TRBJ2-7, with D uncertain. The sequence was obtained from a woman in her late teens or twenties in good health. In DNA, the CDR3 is TGTGCCAGCAGTTACTCCAGCAGATCCTACGAGCAGTACTTC. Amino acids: CASSYSSRSYEQYF.